This TCR beta chain came from a study of Ad26.COV2.S vaccination and SARS-CoV-2 variants (dated by TCRdb to the early 2020s). With respect to the entire study: TCRbeta repertoire sequencing served as the tool for gauging how specific and how broad the SARS-CoV-2-reactive T cell receptors were following Ad26.COV2.S vaccination. The TCR-sequenced set comprised approximately 32 samples: about 19 Ad26.COV2.S vaccine recipients, 5 placebo recipients and 8 SARS-CoV-2 convalescent individuals. What the research found in general, with its limitations: Vaccine and placebo recipients had similar non-spike TCR breadth, a finding consistent with the vaccine containing only spike. It was noted by the authors that total T cell responses may have been underestimated by the TCR breadth and depth analyses. Higher spike-specific TCR breadth was observed in Ad26.COV2.S recipients than in placebo recipients (P = 0.0014). After vaccination, spike-specific CD8+ and CD4+ T cell responses were reported to show substantial breadth.

The CDR3 sequence holds 15 residues, the cysteine and phenylalanine included. Just CDR3 DNA is preserved here, 45 bases in frame from base 1. Deletion took 5 bases off V and 0 bases off J, with a span of 13 bases between the germline ends. From the germline V gene, CDR1 is SGHNT and CDR2 is YENEEA. Sample time point, as interpreted from the label and publication: individuals recovered from natural SARS-CoV-2 infection. TCRbeta CDR3 regions were sequenced with the immunoSEQ Assay. After extraction, genomic DNA underwent amplification by bias-controlled multiplex PCR, followed by high-throughput sequencing. In the authors' own workflow: To quantify the absolute abundance of each unique TCRbeta CDR3 region, sequences were collapsed and filtered. T cell fraction was estimated by normalizing TCRbeta template counts to usable DNA, which was measured by amplifying reference genes present in all nucleated cells. Repertoire TCRs were annotated as SARS-CoV-2-specific when V gene, CDR3 amino acid sequence and J gene were exactly matched to a known reactive TCR set. The reference SARS-CoV-2 TCR set was obtained from MIRA and was filtered for enrichment in COVID-19-positive ImmuneCODE repertoires, whereby public or cross-reactive TCRs were removed. Drawing on the MIRA antigens, annotated TCRs were analysed further at the level of specific ORF or position within ORF. Depth was the summed frequency of annotated unique rearrangements, while breadth was defined as annotated unique rearrangements over total unique productive rearrangements. Two-sided Wilcoxon rank-sum tests were used to compare TCR breadth between groups. TCRdb stores this immuneACCESS table with in-frame sequences only. Part of the clones is absent; in the studies checked, under half of the shortfall reflects unresolved V genes, and no reason is known for the rest. Clone size and V and J calls were adopted from that table, with D and trimming inferred from the DNA. For this sample there are some 190,000 clones; approximately 88% appear just once. The ten largest make up approximately 6% of the sample.

Regarding this clone: This receptor's antigen is unknown. Per-base quality was not reported, and no clone a single base away is much larger than it.

Here the sequenced sample was peripheral blood, taken after recovery from COVID-19. The rearranged chain carries TRBV11-3 and TRBJ1-1; the D gene is perhaps TRBD1, from 6 matching bases. The origin of this receptor is a human donor who had recovered from COVID-19. Here the CDR3 is given as CASSAEGGMNTEAFF. The bases are TGTGCCAGCAGCGCTGAAGGGGGGATGAACACTGAAGCTTTCTTT.